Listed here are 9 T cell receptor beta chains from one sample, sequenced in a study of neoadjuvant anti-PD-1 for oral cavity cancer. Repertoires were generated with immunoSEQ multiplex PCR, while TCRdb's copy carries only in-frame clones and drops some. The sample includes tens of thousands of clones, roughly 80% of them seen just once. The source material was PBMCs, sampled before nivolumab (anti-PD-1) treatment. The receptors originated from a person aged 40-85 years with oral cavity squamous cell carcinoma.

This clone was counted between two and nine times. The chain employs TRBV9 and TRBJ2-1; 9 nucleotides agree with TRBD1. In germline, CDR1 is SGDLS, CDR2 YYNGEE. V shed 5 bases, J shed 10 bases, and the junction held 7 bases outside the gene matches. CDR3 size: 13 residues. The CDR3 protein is CASRAGTGKEQFF. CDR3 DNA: TGTGCCAGCAGGGCCGGGACAGGGAAGGAGCAGTTCTTC.

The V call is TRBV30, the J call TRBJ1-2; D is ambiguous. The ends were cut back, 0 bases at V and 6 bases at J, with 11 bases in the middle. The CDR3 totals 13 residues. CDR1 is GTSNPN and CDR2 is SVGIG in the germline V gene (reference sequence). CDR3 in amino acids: CAWSVQKGDGYTF. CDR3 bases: TGTGCCTGGAGTGTACAGAAGGGCGATGGCTACACCTTC. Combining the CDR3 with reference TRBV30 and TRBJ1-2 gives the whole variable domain SQTIHQWPATLVQPVGSPLSLECTVEGTSNPNLYWYRQAAGRGLQLLFYSVGIGQISSEVPQNLSASRPQDRQFILSSKKLLLSDSGFYLCAWSVQKGDGYTFGSGTRLTVV.

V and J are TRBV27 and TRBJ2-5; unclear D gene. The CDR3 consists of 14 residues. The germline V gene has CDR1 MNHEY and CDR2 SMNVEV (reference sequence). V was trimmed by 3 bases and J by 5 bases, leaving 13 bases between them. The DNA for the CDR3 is TGTGCCAGCAGTTTCCTGGGAAGTCGGGAGACCCAGTACTTC. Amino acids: CASSFLGSRETQYF.

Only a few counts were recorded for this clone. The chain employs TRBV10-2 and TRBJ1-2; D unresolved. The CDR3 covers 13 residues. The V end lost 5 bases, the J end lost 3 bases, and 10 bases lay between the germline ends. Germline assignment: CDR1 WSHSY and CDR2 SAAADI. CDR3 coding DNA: TGCGCCAGCAGTCCAGGAGACCACTATGGCTACACCTTC. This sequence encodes CASSPGDHYGYTF.

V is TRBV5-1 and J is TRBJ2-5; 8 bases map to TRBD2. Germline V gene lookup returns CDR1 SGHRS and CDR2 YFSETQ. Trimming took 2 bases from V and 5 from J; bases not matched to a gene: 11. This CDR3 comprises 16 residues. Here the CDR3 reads CASSLRGGAGSETQYF. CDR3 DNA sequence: TGCGCCAGCAGCTTACGGGGGGGCGCTGGTAGTGAGACCCAGTACTTC.

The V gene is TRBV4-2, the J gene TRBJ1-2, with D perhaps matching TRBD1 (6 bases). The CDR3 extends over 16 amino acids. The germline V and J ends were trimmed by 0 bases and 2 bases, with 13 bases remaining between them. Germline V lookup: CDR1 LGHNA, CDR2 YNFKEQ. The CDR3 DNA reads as TGTGCCAGCAGCCAAGATGCGCAGGGGTGGAACTATGGCTACACCTTC. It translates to CASSQDAQGWNYGYTF.

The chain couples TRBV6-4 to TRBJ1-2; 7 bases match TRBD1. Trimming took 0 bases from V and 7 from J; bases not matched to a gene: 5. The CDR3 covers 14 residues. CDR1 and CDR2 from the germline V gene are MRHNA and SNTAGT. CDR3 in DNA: TGTGCCAGCAGTGACTCGACAGGGATACGTGGCTACACCTTC. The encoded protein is CASSDSTGIRGYTF.

CDR3 in DNA: TGCAGCGTGGGCGCAAGCAATCAGCCCCAGCATTTT. Its translation: CSVGASNQPQHF. The genes are TRBV29-1 and TRBJ1-5; D is undetermined. The germline V gene encodes CDR1 SQVTM and CDR2 ANQGSEA. Trimming removed 6 bases from V and 1 base from J, with 7 bases in between. This CDR3 has 12 residues.

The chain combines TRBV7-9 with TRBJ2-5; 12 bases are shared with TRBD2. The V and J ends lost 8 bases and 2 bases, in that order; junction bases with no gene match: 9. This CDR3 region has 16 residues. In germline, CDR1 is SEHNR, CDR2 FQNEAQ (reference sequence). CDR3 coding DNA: TGTGCCAGCGCGGCCGGACTAGCGGGGACTCAAGAGACCCAGTACTTC. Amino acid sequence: CASAAGLAGTQETQYF.